A selection of T cell receptor beta chains follows, all from one sample in a study of shared clonotypes between healthy human individuals. The repertoire was sequenced with immunoSEQ multiplex PCR; TCRdb's copy has only in-frame clones and lacks some. The sample includes over 2 million clones, about 95% of them seen just once. What was sequenced was naive CD8+ T cells sorted from blood. These TCRs come from a man aged 18 to 29 in good health. The CDR3 runs from the conserved cysteine through the conserved F or W. The D gene is left open where the match is weak. Clone size is given for some rows only: seen once, a few or many times, or a class if the clone is expanded.

J: TRBJ1-1
size: .
V: TRBV5-4
D: .
DNA: TGTGCCAGCAGCTGGGCCAGCGAGAACACTGAAGCTTTCTTT
CDR3: CASSWASENTEAFF

J: TRBJ1-1
size: .
V: TRBV6-5
D: .
DNA: TGTGCCAGCAGTTACTCGAGTACGGGGGACACTGAAGCTTTCTTT
CDR3: CASSYSSTGDTEAFF

J: TRBJ1-1
size: .
V: TRBV1
D: .
DNA: TGCACCAGCAGCCAGGACTCAGCATCCACAGGGGACACTGAAGCTTTCTTT
CDR3: CTSSQDSASTGDTEAFF

J: TRBJ2-1
size: once
V: TRBV29-1
D: TRBD2
DNA: TGCAGCGTTGAACTAGCGGCCTACAATGAGCAGTTCTTC
CDR3: CSVELAAYNEQFF

J: TRBJ2-5
size: .
V: TRBV28
D: TRBD2
DNA: TGTGCCAGCAGATCGGGACTAGCGGGGCGGCAAGAGACCCAGTACTTC
CDR3: CASRSGLAGRQETQYF

J: TRBJ2-1
size: .
V: TRBV6-1
D: TRBD2
DNA: TGTGCCAGCAGTGAGTGGAGCGGGATTTCTCTCTTC
CDR3: CASSEWSGISLF

J: TRBJ1-2
size: .
V: TRBV5-4
D: TRBD1
DNA: TGTGCCAGCAGCTTTGGGACAGGGAACTATGGCTACACCTTC
CDR3: CASSFGTGNYGYTF

J: TRBJ2-7
size: .
V: TRBV4-1
D: .
DNA: TGCGCCAGCAGCCTAACGCTCGCCTCCTACGAGCAGTACTTC
CDR3: CASSLTLASYEQYF

J: TRBJ2-1
size: .
V: TRBV9
D: TRBD1
DNA: TGTGCCAGCAGAGGGACAGGGGGGAGCAATGAGCAGTTCTTC
CDR3: CASRGTGGSNEQFF

J: TRBJ2-1
size: .
V: TRBV11-2
D: .
DNA: TGTGCCAGCAGCTTACATCCAGACTACAATGAGCAGTTCTTC
CDR3: CASSLHPDYNEQFF

J: TRBJ1-1
size: .
V: TRBV7-3
D: .
DNA: TGTGCCAGCAGCTTAGGGGTGGGCACTGAAGCTTTCTTT
CDR3: CASSLGVGTEAFF

J: TRBJ2-3
size: .
V: TRBV7-6
D: .
DNA: TGTGCCAGCAGCCGTAGCGGTACAGATACGCAGTATTTT
CDR3: CASSRSGTDTQYF

J: TRBJ1-5
size: once
V: TRBV19
D: .
DNA: TGTGCCAGTAGTACCGACGGAGAACAGCCCCAGCATTTT
CDR3: CASSTDGEQPQHF

J: TRBJ2-7
size: .
V: TRBV14
D: .
DNA: TGTGCCAGCAGCCAAGTTGGTGGGCGCGAGCAGTACTTC
CDR3: CASSQVGGREQYF

J: TRBJ2-1
size: .
V: TRBV5-8
D: TRBD2
DNA: TGTGCCAGCAGCTTCACTAGCGGGACTCTGGAGCAGTTCTTC
CDR3: CASSFTSGTLEQFF

J: TRBJ2-5
size: .
V: TRBV28
D: TRBD1
DNA: TGTGCCAGCACCATGACAAGCCTGACAGGGCTAGAGACCCAGTACTTC
CDR3: CASTMTSLTGLETQYF

J: TRBJ1-2
size: .
V: TRBV4-3
D: .
DNA: TGCGCCAGCAGCCAAGATATCACAGAATACTATGGCTACACCTTC
CDR3: CASSQDITEYYGYTF

J: TRBJ1-1
size: few
V: TRBV5-6
D: .
DNA: TGTGCCAGCAGCTTGACCGGGCGGCGAGGGGAAGCTTTCTTT
CDR3: CASSLTGRRGEAFF

J: TRBJ2-2
size: .
V: TRBV28
D: .
DNA: TGTGCCAGCAGTTTAGTTTCTGGGAACACCGGGGAGCTGTTTTTT
CDR3: CASSLVSGNTGELFF

J: TRBJ1-6
size: .
V: TRBV2
D: TRBD1
DNA: TGTGCCAGCAGTGAAGCCCGACAGGGTTCCTATAATTCACCCCTCCACTTT
CDR3: CASSEARQGSYNSPLHF

J: TRBJ2-3
size: .
V: TRBV19
D: .
DNA: TGTGCCAGTACTAGCAGCCCCGAACGAATCACAGATACGCAGTATTTT
CDR3: CASTSSPERITDTQYF

J: TRBJ2-7
size: .
V: TRBV2
D: .
DNA: TGTGCCAGCAGTGAGAGTTCGGCCTTAAGCTCCTACGAGCAGTACTTC
CDR3: CASSESSALSSYEQYF

J: TRBJ2-6
size: few
V: TRBV27
D: TRBD2
DNA: TGTGCCAGCAGTACAACGGGGGGGCCAGGGGCCAACGTCCTGACTTTC
CDR3: CASSTTGGPGANVLTF

J: TRBJ2-1
size: .
V: TRBV19
D: TRBD2
DNA: TGTGCCAGTAGTATGGTCCCGGGACTAGCGGGAGCCTACAATGAGCAGTTCTTC
CDR3: CASSMVPGLAGAYNEQFF

J: TRBJ2-3
size: .
V: TRBV5-4
D: TRBD2
DNA: TGTGCCAGCAGATCCGGCGGGGGGGCAGATACGCAGTATTTT
CDR3: CASRSGGGADTQYF

J: TRBJ2-5
size: .
V: TRBV14
D: TRBD2
DNA: TGTGCCAGCAGCCGAGGACTTAGCGGGCGCATTCAAGAGACCCAGTACTTC
CDR3: CASSRGLSGRIQETQYF

J: TRBJ2-1
size: .
V: TRBV12-5
D: .
DNA: TGTGCTAGTGGTTTTACGGGCAGCCGACTTTACAATGAGCAGTTCTTC
CDR3: CASGFTGSRLYNEQFF

J: TRBJ1-3
size: once
V: TRBV28
D: .
DNA: TGTGCCAGCAGTTTATTCTCCGACCTGATTTACTCTGGAAACACCATATATTTT
CDR3: CASSLFSDLIYSGNTIYF

J: TRBJ2-7
size: once
V: TRBV2
D: TRBD2
DNA: TGTGCCAGCACCGAGGCCCTAGCGGGGATCTACGAGCAGTACTTC
CDR3: CASTEALAGIYEQYF

J: TRBJ2-1
size: once
V: TRBV12-5
D: .
DNA: TGTGCTAGTGGTTTGGCAGGGTACCATGAGCAGTTCTTC
CDR3: CASGLAGYHEQFF

J: TRBJ1-1
size: .
V: TRBV6-5
D: .
DNA: TGTGCCAGCAGTTACGGGGGGGAGAACACTGAAGCTTTCTTT
CDR3: CASSYGGENTEAFF

J: TRBJ1-5
size: .
V: TRBV9
D: TRBD1
DNA: TGTGCCAGCAGCTCAGGGGGAGATTGGCCCCAGCATTTT
CDR3: CASSSGGDWPQHF

J: TRBJ1-4
size: .
V: TRBV5-4
D: .
DNA: TGTGCCAGCAGCTGGAGGGGCGGGAATGAAAAACTGTTTTTT
CDR3: CASSWRGGNEKLFF

J: TRBJ2-3
size: .
V: TRBV27
D: TRBD1
DNA: TGTGCCAGCAGTTTTGGGACAGGCCTTATCACAGATACGCAGTATTTT
CDR3: CASSFGTGLITDTQYF

J: TRBJ2-1
size: .
V: TRBV27
D: TRBD2
DNA: TGTGCCAGCAGGGCGTTGGGACTAGCGGTGAACAATGAGCAGTTCTTC
CDR3: CASRALGLAVNNEQFF

J: TRBJ2-3
size: once
V: TRBV18
D: .
DNA: TGTGCCAGCTCACCACCGTCCGGGGACCACACAGATACGCAGTATTTT
CDR3: CASSPPSGDHTDTQYF

J: TRBJ1-2
size: .
V: TRBV2
D: .
DNA: TGTGCCAGCAAGGAATTCAGCGGGGCAGGATCTGGCTACACCTTC
CDR3: CASKEFSGAGSGYTF

J: TRBJ2-5
size: .
V: TRBV2
D: TRBD1
DNA: TGTGCCAGCAGTGATTTCGGGACAGGGGTAGAAGAGACCCAGTACTTC
CDR3: CASSDFGTGVEETQYF

J: TRBJ2-3
size: .
V: TRBV28
D: TRBD2
DNA: TGTGCCAGCAGTTTATACGGGGGGGCGGTTGCAGATACGCAGTATTTT
CDR3: CASSLYGGAVADTQYF

J: TRBJ2-1
size: .
V: TRBV11-2
D: .
DNA: TGTGCCAGCTCACCCATTAGAGGTATAGACCAGCAGTTCTTC
CDR3: CASSPIRGIDQQFF

J: TRBJ2-7
size: .
V: TRBV7-9
D: TRBD1
DNA: TGTGCCAGCAGCTCGCCAGACAGGGCACCGGTAGAGCAGTACTTC
CDR3: CASSSPDRAPVEQYF

J: TRBJ2-5
size: once
V: TRBV27
D: TRBD2
DNA: TGTGCCAGCAGCCTCACGGTCGGGGGGGAAGGGACCCAGTACTTC
CDR3: CASSLTVGGEGTQYF

J: TRBJ2-3
size: .
V: TRBV10-3
D: TRBD1
DNA: TGTGCCATCAGTGAACCGGGACAGAGCACAGATACGCAGTATTTT
CDR3: CAISEPGQSTDTQYF

J: TRBJ2-5
size: once
V: TRBV7-3
D: TRBD2
DNA: TGTGCCAGCAGCCATAGACTAGCGGGGCACCAAGAGACCCAGTACTTC
CDR3: CASSHRLAGHQETQYF

J: TRBJ2-7
size: .
V: TRBV5-6
D: .
DNA: TGTGCCAGCAGCTTAGAGGCCCACGAGCAGTACTTC
CDR3: CASSLEAHEQYF

J: TRBJ2-7
size: .
V: TRBV4-1
D: .
DNA: TGCGCCAGCAGCCCACGGACCGTGGGCTCCTACGAGCAGTACTTC
CDR3: CASSPRTVGSYEQYF

J: TRBJ2-7
size: .
V: TRBV27
D: TRBD2
DNA: TGTGCCAGCAGTTTAATTGGCGGGAGGACCTACGAGCAGTACTTC
CDR3: CASSLIGGRTYEQYF

J: TRBJ1-2
size: once
V: TRBV27
D: .
DNA: TGTGCCAGCAGTCCAATAGGGGGTGCAAGGTATGGCTACACCTTC
CDR3: CASSPIGGARYGYTF

J: TRBJ2-7
size: once
V: TRBV9
D: TRBD2
DNA: TGTGCCAGCAGCCCCGGGAGCGGGAGGGATTACGAGCAGTACTTC
CDR3: CASSPGSGRDYEQYF

J: TRBJ1-2
size: .
V: TRBV11-2
D: .
DNA: TGTGCCAGCAGCTTAGTGACAGGTGACTATGGCTACACCTTC
CDR3: CASSLVTGDYGYTF

J: TRBJ2-2
size: .
V: TRBV4-3
D: TRBD1
DNA: TGCGCCAGCAGCCAAGATCGGACAGGGGAGAACACCGGGGAGCTGTTTTTT
CDR3: CASSQDRTGENTGELFF

J: TRBJ2-1
size: .
V: TRBV10-3
D: TRBD1
DNA: TGTGCCATCGGGCAGGGGGCAATCAATGAGCAGTTCTTC
CDR3: CAIGQGAINEQFF

J: TRBJ1-4
size: .
V: TRBV6-5
D: .
DNA: TGTGCCAGCAGTTACTCGACAGCCAGCGAAAAACTGTTTTTT
CDR3: CASSYSTASEKLFF

J: TRBJ2-1
size: once
V: TRBV7-8
D: TRBD2
DNA: TGTGCCAGCAGCCATCGCTTACTAGCGGTTGATTTCTCCTACAATGAGCAGTTCTTC
CDR3: CASSHRLLAVDFSYNEQFF

J: TRBJ2-1
size: .
V: TRBV27
D: .
DNA: TGTGCCAGCAGTTTAGGCATGACCAACGGTGAGCAGTTCTTC
CDR3: CASSLGMTNGEQFF

J: TRBJ1-1
size: .
V: TRBV4-1
D: .
DNA: TGCGCCAGCAGCCTACAGGGGAACACTGAAGCTTTCTTT
CDR3: CASSLQGNTEAFF

J: TRBJ1-2
size: .
V: TRBV11-2
D: TRBD1
DNA: TGTGCCAGCAGCTTAGATCGGAGAGGGGGCCGTAACTTCAACTATGGCTACACCTTC
CDR3: CASSLDRRGGRNFNYGYTF

J: TRBJ2-3
size: .
V: TRBV5-1
D: TRBD2
DNA: TGCGCCAGCAGCTTTTGGGCTAGCGGGAGGGCCCTCGGAGATACGCAGTATTTT
CDR3: CASSFWASGRALGDTQYF

J: TRBJ1-1
size: .
V: TRBV15
D: .
DNA: TGTGCCACCAGCTACGAACTGGCAGGGAACACTGAAGCTTTCTTT
CDR3: CATSYELAGNTEAFF